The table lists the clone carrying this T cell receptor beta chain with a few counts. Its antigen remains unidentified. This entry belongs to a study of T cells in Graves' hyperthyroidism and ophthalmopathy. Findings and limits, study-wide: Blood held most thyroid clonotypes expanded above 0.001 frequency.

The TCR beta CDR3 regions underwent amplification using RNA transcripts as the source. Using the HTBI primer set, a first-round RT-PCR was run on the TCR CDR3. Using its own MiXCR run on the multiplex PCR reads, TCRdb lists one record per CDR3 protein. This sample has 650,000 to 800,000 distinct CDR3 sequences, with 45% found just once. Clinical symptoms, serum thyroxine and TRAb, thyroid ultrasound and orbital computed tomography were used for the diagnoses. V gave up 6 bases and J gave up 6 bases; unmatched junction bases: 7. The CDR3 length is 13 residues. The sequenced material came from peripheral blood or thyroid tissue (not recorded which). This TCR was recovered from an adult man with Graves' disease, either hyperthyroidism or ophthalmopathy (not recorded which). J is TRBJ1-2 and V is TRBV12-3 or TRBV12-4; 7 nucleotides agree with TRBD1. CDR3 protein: CASRTRGSDGYTF. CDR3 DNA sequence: TGTGCCAGCAGGACCAGGGGGTCGGATGGCTACACCTTC.